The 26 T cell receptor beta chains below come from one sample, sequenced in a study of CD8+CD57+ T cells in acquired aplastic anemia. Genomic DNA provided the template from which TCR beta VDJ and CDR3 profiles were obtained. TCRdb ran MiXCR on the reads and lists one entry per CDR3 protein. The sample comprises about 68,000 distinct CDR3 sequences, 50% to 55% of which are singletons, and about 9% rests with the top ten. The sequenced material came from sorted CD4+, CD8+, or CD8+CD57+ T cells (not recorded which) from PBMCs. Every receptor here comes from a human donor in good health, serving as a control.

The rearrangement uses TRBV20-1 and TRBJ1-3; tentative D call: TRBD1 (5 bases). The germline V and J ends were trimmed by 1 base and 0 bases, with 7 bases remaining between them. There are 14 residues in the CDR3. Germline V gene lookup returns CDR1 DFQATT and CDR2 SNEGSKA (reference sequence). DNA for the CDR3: TGCAGTGCTAGAGGGGGGTTCTCTGGAAACACCATATATTTT. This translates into CSARGGFSGNTIYF.

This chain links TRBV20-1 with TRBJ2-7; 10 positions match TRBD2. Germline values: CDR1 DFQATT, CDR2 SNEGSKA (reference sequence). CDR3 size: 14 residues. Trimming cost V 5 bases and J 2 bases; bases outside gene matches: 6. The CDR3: CSAVGLAATYEQYF. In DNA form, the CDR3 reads TGCAGTGCTGTTGGACTAGCGGCAACCTACGAGCAGTACTTC.

CDR3: CATSSGHTYNEQFF. The CDR3 region has the DNA TGTGCCACCAGTTCGGGACACACATACAATGAGCAGTTCTTC. The rearrangement links TRBV15 to TRBJ2-1, with a tentative D call TRBD1 (6 bases). Per germline, CDR1 LNHNV and CDR2 YYDKDF (reference sequence). The CDR3 consists of 14 residues. Trimming took off 6 bases at V and 4 bases at J, with 13 bases between the two ends.

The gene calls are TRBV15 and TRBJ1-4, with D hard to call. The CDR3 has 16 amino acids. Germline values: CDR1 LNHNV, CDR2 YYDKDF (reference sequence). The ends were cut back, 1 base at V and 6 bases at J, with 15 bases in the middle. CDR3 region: CATSRGEARGHEKLFF. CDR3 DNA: TGTGCCACCAGCAGAGGGGAGGCCCGGGGTCATGAAAAACTGTTTTTT. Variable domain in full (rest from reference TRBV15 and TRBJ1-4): DAMVIQNPRYQVTQFGKPVTLSCSQTLNHNVMYWYQQKSSQAPKLLFHYYDKDFNNEADTPDNFQSRRPNTSFCFLDIRSPGLGDTAMYLCATSRGEARGHEKLFFGSGTQLSVL.

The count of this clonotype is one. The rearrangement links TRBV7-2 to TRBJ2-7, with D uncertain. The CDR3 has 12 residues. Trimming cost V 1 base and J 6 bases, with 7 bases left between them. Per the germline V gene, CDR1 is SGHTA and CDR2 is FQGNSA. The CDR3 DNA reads TGTGCCAGCAGCTTAGTGGCCCCCGAGCAGTACTTC. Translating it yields CASSLVAPEQYF.

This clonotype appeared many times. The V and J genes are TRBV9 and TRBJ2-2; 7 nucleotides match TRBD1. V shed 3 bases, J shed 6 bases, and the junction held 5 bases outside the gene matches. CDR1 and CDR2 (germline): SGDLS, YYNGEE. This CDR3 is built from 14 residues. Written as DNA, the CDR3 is TGTGCCAGCAGCGGTGGGACAGCTGCCGGGGAGCTGTTTTTT. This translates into CASSGGTAAGELFF.

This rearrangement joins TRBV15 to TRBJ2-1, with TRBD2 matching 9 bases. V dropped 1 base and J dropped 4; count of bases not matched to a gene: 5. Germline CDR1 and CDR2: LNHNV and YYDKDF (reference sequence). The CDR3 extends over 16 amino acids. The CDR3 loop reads CATSRAPREGYNEQFF. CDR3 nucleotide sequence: TGTGCCACCAGCAGAGCCCCGCGGGAGGGATACAATGAGCAGTTCTTC.

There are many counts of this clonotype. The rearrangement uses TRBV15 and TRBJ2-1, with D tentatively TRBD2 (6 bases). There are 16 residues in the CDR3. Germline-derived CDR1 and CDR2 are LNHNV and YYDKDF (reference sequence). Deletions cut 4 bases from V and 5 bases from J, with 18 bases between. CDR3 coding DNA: TGTGCCACCAGCACGAGGGAGGCTAGCCTCCACAATGAGCAGTTCTTC. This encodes CATSTREASLHNEQFF.

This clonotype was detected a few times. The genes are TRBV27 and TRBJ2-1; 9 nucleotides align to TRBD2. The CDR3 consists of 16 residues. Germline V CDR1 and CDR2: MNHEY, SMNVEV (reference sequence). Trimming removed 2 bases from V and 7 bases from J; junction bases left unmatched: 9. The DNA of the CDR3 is TGTGCCAGCAGTTTAGGAAGCGGGGGGTATAATAATGAGCAGTTCTTC. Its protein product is CASSLGSGGYNNEQFF.

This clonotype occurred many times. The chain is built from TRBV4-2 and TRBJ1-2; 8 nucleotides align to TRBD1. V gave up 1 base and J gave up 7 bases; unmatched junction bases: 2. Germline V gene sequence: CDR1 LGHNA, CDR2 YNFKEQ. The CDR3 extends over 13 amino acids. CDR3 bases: TGTGCCAGCAGCCAAGCACAGGGGGGTGGCTACACCTTC. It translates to CASSQAQGGGYTF.

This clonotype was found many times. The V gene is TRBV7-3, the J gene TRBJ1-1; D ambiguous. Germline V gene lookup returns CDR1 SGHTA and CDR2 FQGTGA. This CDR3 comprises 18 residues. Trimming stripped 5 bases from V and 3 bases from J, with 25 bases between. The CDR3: CASSDTGPTISPYTEAFF. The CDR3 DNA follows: TGTGCCAGCAGCGACACCGGGCCAACCATTTCCCCCTACACTGAAGCTTTCTTT.

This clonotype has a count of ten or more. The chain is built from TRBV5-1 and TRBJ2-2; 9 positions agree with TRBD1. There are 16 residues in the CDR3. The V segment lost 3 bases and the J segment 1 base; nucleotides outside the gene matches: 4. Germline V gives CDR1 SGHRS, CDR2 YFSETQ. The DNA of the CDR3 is TGCGCCAGCAGCTGGACAGGGGATATGAACACCGGGGAGCTGTTTTTT. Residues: CASSWTGDMNTGELFF.

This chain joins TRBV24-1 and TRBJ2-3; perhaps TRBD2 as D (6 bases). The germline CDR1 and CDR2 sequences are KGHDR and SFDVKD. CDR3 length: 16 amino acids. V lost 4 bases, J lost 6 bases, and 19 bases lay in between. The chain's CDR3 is CATSDPSGRRVDTQYF. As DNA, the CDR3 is TGTGCCACCAGTGACCCGTCTGGGAGGAGGGTGGATACGCAGTATTTT.

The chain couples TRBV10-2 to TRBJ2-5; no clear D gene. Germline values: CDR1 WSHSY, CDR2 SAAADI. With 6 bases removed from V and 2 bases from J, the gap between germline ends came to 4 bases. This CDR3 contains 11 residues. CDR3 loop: CASRAQETQYF. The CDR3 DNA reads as TGCGCCAGCAGGGCTCAAGAGACCCAGTACTTC.

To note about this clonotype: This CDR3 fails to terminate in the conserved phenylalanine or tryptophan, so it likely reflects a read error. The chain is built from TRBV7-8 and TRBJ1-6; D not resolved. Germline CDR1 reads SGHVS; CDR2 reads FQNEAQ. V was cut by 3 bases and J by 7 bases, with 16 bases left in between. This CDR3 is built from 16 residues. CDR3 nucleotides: TGTGCCAGCAGCTTCCAGGCCCCGGTTCCCAATTCACCCCTCCACCTT. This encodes CASSFQAPVPNSPLHL.

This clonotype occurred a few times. The CDR3 sequence: CASSFDKIAGGSTGELFF. CDR3 bases: TGTGCCAGCAGCTTCGACAAGATCGCAGGGGGCAGCACCGGGGAGCTGTTTTTT. This chain joins TRBV11-2 and TRBJ2-2; TRBD1 matches 8 bases. With 3 bases clipped from V and 4 bases from J, the junction kept 13 bases outside the gene matches. Germline lookup yields CDR1 SGHAT and CDR2 FQNNGV. The CDR3 spans 18 residues. Combining the CDR3 with reference TRBV11-2 and TRBJ2-2 gives the whole variable domain EAGVAQSPRYKIIEKRQSVAFWCNPISGHATLYWYQQILGQGPKLLIQFQNNGVVDDSQLPKDRFSAERLKGVDSTLKIQPAKLEDSAVYLCASSFDKIAGGSTGELFFGEGSRLTVL.

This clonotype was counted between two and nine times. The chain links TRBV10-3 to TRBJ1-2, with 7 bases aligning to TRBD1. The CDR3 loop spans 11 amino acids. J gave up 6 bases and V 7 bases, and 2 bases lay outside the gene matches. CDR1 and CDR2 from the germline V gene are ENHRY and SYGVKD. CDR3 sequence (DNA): TGTGCCATCACCGGGACAGATGGCTACACCTTC. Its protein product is CAITGTDGYTF.

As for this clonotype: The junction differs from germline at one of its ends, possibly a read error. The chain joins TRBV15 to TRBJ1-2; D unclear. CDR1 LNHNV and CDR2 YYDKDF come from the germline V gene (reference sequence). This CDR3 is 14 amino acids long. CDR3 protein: CAASSESRTAGYTF. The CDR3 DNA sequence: TGTGCCGCCAGCAGTGAGTCGCGGACCGCCGGCTACACCTTC.

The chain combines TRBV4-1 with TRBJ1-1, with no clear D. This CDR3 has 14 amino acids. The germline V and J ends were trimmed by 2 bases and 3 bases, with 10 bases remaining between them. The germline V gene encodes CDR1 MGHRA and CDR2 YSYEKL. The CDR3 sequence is CASSQFGGDTEAFF. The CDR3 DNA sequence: TGCGCCAGCAGCCAATTCGGTGGGGACACTGAAGCTTTCTTT.

CDR3 amino acids: CASSHQVSVVPGLRETQYF. In nucleotides, the CDR3 is TGTGCCAGCTCCCACCAGGTTTCGGTTGTTCCAGGGCTCCGCGAGACCCAGTACTTC. The rearrangement links TRBV18 to TRBJ2-5; tentative D call: TRBD1 (5 bases). This CDR3 has 19 amino acids. CDR1 is KGHSH, CDR2 LQKENI, per germline. V lost 6 bases, J lost 5 bases, and 31 bases lay in between.

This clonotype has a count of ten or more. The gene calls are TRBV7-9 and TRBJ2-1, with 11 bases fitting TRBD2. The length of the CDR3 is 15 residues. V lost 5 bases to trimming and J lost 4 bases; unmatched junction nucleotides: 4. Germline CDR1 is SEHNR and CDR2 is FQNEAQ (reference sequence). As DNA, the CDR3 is TGTGCCAGCAGCCGAACTAGCGGGGGATACAATGAGCAGTTCTTC. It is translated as CASSRTSGGYNEQFF.

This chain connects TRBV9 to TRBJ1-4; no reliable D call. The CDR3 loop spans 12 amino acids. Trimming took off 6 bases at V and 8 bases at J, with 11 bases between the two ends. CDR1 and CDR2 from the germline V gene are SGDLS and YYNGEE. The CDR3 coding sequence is TGTGCCAGCAACAACGGAAGGGAAAAACTGTTTTTT. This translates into CASNNGREKLFF.

CDR3 in DNA: TGTGCCACCAGCAGAGTTGGGGATACGCAGTATTTT. It translates to CATSRVGDTQYF. This rearrangement joins TRBV15 to TRBJ2-3, with D uncertain. Germline loops: CDR1 LNHNV, CDR2 YYDKDF (reference sequence). CDR3 length equals 12 residues. The V and J ends lost 1 base and 6 bases respectively, with 5 bases between them.

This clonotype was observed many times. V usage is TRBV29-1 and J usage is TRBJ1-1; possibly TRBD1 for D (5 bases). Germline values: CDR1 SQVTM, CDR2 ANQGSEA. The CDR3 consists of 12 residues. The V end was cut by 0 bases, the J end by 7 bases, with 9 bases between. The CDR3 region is CSVEDGGFEAFF. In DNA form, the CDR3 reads TGCAGCGTTGAAGATGGGGGTTTTGAAGCTTTCTTT.

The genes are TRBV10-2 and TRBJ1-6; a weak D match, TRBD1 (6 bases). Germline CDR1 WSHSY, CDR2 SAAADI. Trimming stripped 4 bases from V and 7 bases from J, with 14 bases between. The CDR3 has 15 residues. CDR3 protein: CASSADSSGNSPLHF. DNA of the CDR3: TGCGCCAGCAGTGCGGACAGTTCCGGGAATTCACCCCTCCACTTT.

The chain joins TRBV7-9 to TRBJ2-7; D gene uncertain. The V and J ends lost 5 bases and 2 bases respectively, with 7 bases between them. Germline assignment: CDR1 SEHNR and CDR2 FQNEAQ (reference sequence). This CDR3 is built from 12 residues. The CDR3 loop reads CASSHNTYEQYF. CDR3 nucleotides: TGTGCCAGCAGCCACAACACCTACGAGCAGTACTTC.